This passage covers 15 T cell receptor beta chains from one sample sequenced in a study of identical twins. MiXCR, applied by TCRdb to the 5' RACE reads, yields one record per CDR3 protein. The repertoire holds hundreds of thousands of distinct CDR3 sequences, with under 8.5% as singletons. The sample also formed part of further work on yellow fever vaccine responses in identical twins.

The sequencing input was PBMCs. These receptors all come from a woman under 30 in good health.

The V gene is TRBV2, the J gene TRBJ2-3; 8 bases match TRBD1. J was trimmed by 0 bases and V by 8 bases; bases with no gene match: 13. This CDR3 is 17 amino acids long. Germline CDR1 and CDR2: SNHLY and FYNNEI. The CDR3 loop reads CASPDPNGQGSTDTQYF. DNA of the CDR3: TGTGCCAGCCCCGACCCGAACGGACAGGGTAGCACAGATACGCAGTATTTT.

This chain links TRBV5-6 with TRBJ2-3, with D hard to call. The CDR3 has 15 amino acids. Germline V gene data show CDR1 as SGHDT and CDR2 as YYEEEE. The V end was cut by 0 bases, the J end by 2 bases, with 10 bases between. The CDR3 DNA sequence: TGTGCCAGCAGCTTGGAAATACGGCTCACAGATACGCAGTATTTT. Protein product: CASSLEIRLTDTQYF.

The chain links TRBV28 to TRBJ1-3, with 10 positions matching TRBD1. Trimming at V came to 7 bases and at J to 4 bases, leaving 10 bases not matched to a gene. The CDR3 has 16 amino acids. In germline, CDR1 is MDHEN, CDR2 SYDVKM. The CDR3 bases are TGTGCCAGCACCCCCGGGACAGGGGTCGGCGGAAACACCATATATTTT. Translated: CASTPGTGVGGNTIYF. Together with reference TRBV28 and TRBJ1-3, the CDR3 gives the full variable domain: DVKVTQSSRYLVKRTGEKVFLECVQDMDHENMFWYRQDPGLGLRLIYFSYDVKMKEKGDIPEGYSVSREKKERFSLILESASTNQTSMYLCASTPGTGVGGNTIYFGEGSWLTVV.

The chain couples TRBV11-2 to TRBJ2-2; D may be TRBD2 (5 bases). Trimming pared 0 bases from V and 3 bases from J, leaving 11 bases between. Germline CDR1 reads SGHAT; CDR2 reads FQNNGV. There are 16 residues in the CDR3. In DNA, the CDR3 is TGTGCCAGCAGCTTAGATCGGGGATTTTACACCGGGGAGCTGTTTTTT. Amino acids: CASSLDRGFYTGELFF.

This clonotype was observed a handful of times. The chain joins TRBV10-1 to TRBJ2-3, with D tentatively TRBD1 (6 bases). Trimming removed 4 bases at V and 1 base at J, with 12 bases between. CDR3 length equals 15 residues. The V gene's germline CDR1 is WNHNN and CDR2 SYGVQD (reference sequence). The CDR3 DNA follows: TGCGCCAGCAGTGTCGGGCAGGGGCGCACAGATACGCAGTATTTT. It translates to CASSVGQGRTDTQYF.

This clonotype has more than one count but fewer than ten. This chain joins TRBV7-9 and TRBJ2-1; D possibly corresponds to TRBD2 (6 bases). V was pared by 3 bases and J by 4 bases, with 13 bases between. Per germline, CDR1 SEHNR and CDR2 FQNEAQ (reference sequence). This CDR3 is 15 amino acids long. CDR3 amino acids: CASSLGGIGYNEQFF. DNA for the CDR3: TGTGCCAGCAGCTTGGGCGGGATCGGGTACAATGAGCAGTTCTTC.

This clonotype showed up many times. The chain joins TRBV4-1 to TRBJ2-5; D possibly corresponds to TRBD1 (5 bases). V gave up 0 bases and J gave up 6 bases, with 17 bases separating them. Germline-derived CDR1 and CDR2 are MGHRA and YSYEKL. The CDR3 runs to 16 residues. The CDR3 reads CASSQDRTDIRKTQYF. CDR3 sequence (DNA): TGCGCCAGCAGCCAAGATCGCACGGACATTCGCAAGACCCAGTACTTC.

This sequence joins TRBV7-9 and TRBJ2-1, with D maybe TRBD1 (5 bases). Trimming left V 5 bases short and J 7 bases short, with 21 bases between. Germline V gene sequence: CDR1 SEHNR, CDR2 FQNEAQ (reference sequence). There are 16 residues in the CDR3. CDR3 nucleotide sequence: TGTGCCAGCAGCGACCCTTTATGGGGCCATGAGAATGAGCAGTTCTTC. It yields the protein CASSDPLWGHENEQFF.

A few counts support this clonotype. This chain joins TRBV5-1 and TRBJ2-1; 9 nucleotides line up with TRBD2. V shed 1 base and J 5 bases; nucleotides not matched to a gene: 7. This CDR3 has 16 amino acids. The germline gives CDR1 SGHRS, CDR2 YFSETQ. The CDR3: CASSLIFAGGDNEQFF. CDR3 nucleotides: TGCGCCAGCAGCTTGATATTCGCGGGAGGGGACAATGAGCAGTTCTTC.

V and J are TRBV6-1 and TRBJ2-5; D possibly corresponds to TRBD1 (6 bases). Trimming stripped 0 bases from V and 5 bases from J, with 16 bases between. There are 16 residues in the CDR3. Germline CDR1 MNHNS, CDR2 SASEGT. CDR3 loop: CASSEAGALDGETQYF. Here the CDR3 DNA reads TGTGCCAGCAGTGAAGCGGGGGCTTTGGACGGGGAGACCCAGTACTTC.

The V gene is TRBV6-5, the J gene TRBJ1-4; D is perhaps TRBD1 (5 bases). This CDR3 is 13 amino acids long. Trimming stripped 4 bases from V and 8 bases from J, with 11 bases between. Germline CDR1 is MNHEY and CDR2 is SVGAGI. Here the CDR3 reads CASSSPPGEKLFF. The CDR3 nucleotides read TGTGCCAGCAGTTCCCCGCCAGGGGAAAAACTGTTTTTT.

This clonotype was counted a few times. This chain connects TRBV20-1 to TRBJ1-1; TRBD1 matches 10 bases. CDR3 length: 17 residues. Looked up from germline, CDR1 is DFQATT and CDR2 is SNEGSKA (reference sequence). After removal of 6 bases from V and 4 bases from J, the junction contained 17 bases not matched to a gene. CDR3 amino acids: CSATPPGQGNLATEAFF. CDR3 sequence (DNA): TGCAGTGCCACGCCCCCGGGACAGGGGAATTTGGCCACTGAAGCTTTCTTT.

This clonotype was counted a few times. This chain uses TRBV3-1 with TRBJ2-1; 12 bases match TRBD1. CDR3 length: 17 residues. Germline CDR1 is LGHDT and CDR2 is YNNKEL (reference sequence). The ends lost 6 bases at V and 8 bases at J; junction bases unmatched: 14. For the CDR3, the DNA is TGTGCCAGCAGTTCGGGTCCGCGGGGACAGGGGGCAGATGAGCAGTTCTTC. Amino acids: CASSSGPRGQGADEQFF.

This clonotype was seen ten or more times. CDR3 DNA: TGTGCCAGCATTTTTTGGGGCAACAACGAGCAGTACGTC. It is translated as CASIFWGNNEQYV. This chain joins TRBV6-4 and TRBJ2-7; possible D gene TRBD1, 5 bases. The V end was cut by 7 bases, the J end by 5 bases, with 15 bases between. Germline lookup yields CDR1 MRHNA and CDR2 SNTAGT. The CDR3 is made up of 13 amino acids.

This chain links TRBV5-8 with TRBJ2-5, with TRBD2 matching over 8 bases. Germline CDR1 is SGHTS and CDR2 is YDEGEE. The CDR3 runs to 16 residues. V dropped 4 bases and J dropped 4; count of bases not matched to a gene: 12. CDR3 region: CASSKGLVQNPETQYF. As DNA, the CDR3 is TGTGCCAGCAGCAAGGGACTAGTACAAAACCCAGAGACCCAGTACTTC.